A single sample gave rise to the 12 T cell receptor beta chains below, sequenced in a study of blood T cell repertoires in COVID-19 (TCRdb year 2020). Libraries came from the immunoSEQ multiplex PCR assay. TCRdb mirrors the immuneACCESS table, restricted to in-frame sequences. Some clones are absent from its copies; in checked studies, under half trace to an unresolved V gene, and the reason for the others is unknown. This sample lists 200,000 to 250,000 clones; approximately 82% were detected once. Less than 4% of the sample comes from the top ten. Source material: peripheral blood. The receptors originated from a woman of 80 years or more with acute or convalescent COVID-19.

The J gene is TRBJ2-2, the V gene TRBV19, with a tentative D call TRBD2 (6 bases). The CDR3 contains 14 residues. Germline CDR1 LNHDA, CDR2 SQIVND (reference sequence). The V end lost 7 bases, the J end lost 0 bases, and 9 bases lay between the germline ends. Written as DNA, the CDR3 is TGTGCCAGTACTCCGGGGGCGAACACCGGGGAGCTGTTTTTT. It encodes CASTPGANTGELFF. The variable domain in full, with the rest retrieved from reference TRBV19 and TRBJ2-2, is DGGITQSPKYLFRKEGQNVTLSCEQNLNHDAMYWYRQDPGQGLRLIYYSQIVNDFQKGDIAEGYSVSREKKESFPLTVTSAQKNPTAFYLCASTPGANTGELFFGEGSRLTVL.

The chain couples TRBV25-1 to TRBJ1-1; possible D gene TRBD1, 6 bases. This CDR3 has 14 amino acids. The germline V gene encodes CDR1 MGHDK and CDR2 SYGVNS. V shed 6 bases and J shed 3 bases, with 14 bases lying between them. This CDR3 reads CASRQTGDDTEAFF. In DNA form, the CDR3 reads TGTGCCAGCAGACAGACAGGAGACGACACTGAAGCTTTCTTT.

The rearrangement uses TRBV10-3 and TRBJ2-7; 9 bases are shared with TRBD1. J was trimmed by 3 bases and V by 0 bases; bases with no gene match: 0. The CDR3 totals 14 residues. Per germline, CDR1 ENHRY and CDR2 SYGVKD. CDR3 residues: CAISESDRGYEQYF. CDR3 DNA: TGTGCCATCAGTGAGTCGGACAGGGGCTACGAGCAGTACTTC.

The chain has TRBV28 and TRBJ2-2, with TRBD1 identical over 7 bases. V gave up 6 bases and J gave up 0 bases; unmatched junction bases: 7. From germline, CDR1 is MDHEN and CDR2 SYDVKM. The CDR3 runs to 16 residues. The CDR3: CASRPATGANTGELFF. Here the CDR3 DNA reads TGTGCCAGCAGACCAGCCACAGGGGCGAACACCGGGGAGCTGTTTTTT.

The chain recombines TRBV19 with TRBJ1-1, with a tentative D call TRBD1 (5 bases). Germline V gives CDR1 LNHDA, CDR2 SQIVND (reference sequence). This CDR3 spans 14 amino acids. Deletions cut 6 bases from V and 7 bases from J, with 18 bases between. The CDR3 nucleotides are TGTGCCAGTAGCCCGTACTTTGAACAGGATGAAGCTTTCTTT. Its translation: CASSPYFEQDEAFF.

As concerns this clone: In the same sample, other DNA sequences code for this CDR3. The chain couples TRBV19 to TRBJ1-1, with TRBD1 as a possible D gene (5 bases). Trimming took off 4 bases at V and 3 bases at J, with 9 bases between the two ends. The germline gives CDR1 LNHDA, CDR2 SQIVND (reference sequence). This CDR3 has 13 residues. The chain's CDR3 is CASSTQGDTEAFF. The CDR3 DNA is TGTGCCAGTAGTACCCAAGGGGACACTGAAGCTTTCTTT.

The chain recombines TRBV5-8 with TRBJ1-5, with a weak D call TRBD1 (5 bases). V lost 4 bases, J lost 3 bases, and 14 bases lay in between. This CDR3 has 15 amino acids. CDR1 SGHTS and CDR2 YDEGEE come from the germline V gene. The CDR3 DNA is TGTGCCAGCAGCACGTGGGGGGGATCCAATCAGCCCCAGCATTTT. This translates into CASSTWGGSNQPQHF.

The V call is TRBV28, the J call TRBJ1-2; no clear D gene. Trimming shortened V by 3 bases and J by 4 bases, and 18 bases separated the two germline ends. Germline CDR1 reads MDHEN; CDR2 reads SYDVKM. This CDR3 contains 16 residues. CDR3 protein: CASSFGRGAGLYGYTF. The CDR3 DNA reads TGTGCCAGCAGTTTTGGTCGCGGAGCTGGACTCTATGGCTACACCTTC.

CDR3: CSTRDSSYNEQFF. CDR3 bases: TGCAGCACCCGGGACAGCTCCTACAATGAGCAGTTCTTC. This rearrangement joins TRBV29-1 to TRBJ2-1; 7 positions agree with TRBD1. The CDR3 length is 13 residues. Germline V gene sequence: CDR1 SQVTM, CDR2 ANQGSEA. The V segment lost 8 bases and the J segment 0 bases; nucleotides outside the gene matches: 4.

The chain carries TRBV5-6 and TRBJ2-7; 7 bases map to TRBD1. Trimming cost V 2 bases and J 2 bases; bases outside gene matches: 10. CDR3 size: 16 residues. Germline V gene sequence: CDR1 SGHDT, CDR2 YYEEEE. The CDR3 region is CASSFTTGTATYEQYF. Here the CDR3 DNA reads TGTGCCAGCAGCTTTACAACCGGGACAGCGACCTACGAGCAGTACTTC.

DNA of the CDR3: TGTGCCAGCAGCGCCCAGGGAGGAAGCAATCAGCCCCAGCATTTT. It is translated as CASSAQGGSNQPQHF. This chain links TRBV9 with TRBJ1-5; TRBD1 might be the D (5 bases). The CDR3 covers 15 residues. V lost 3 bases and J lost 1, with 11 bases in between. Germline CDR1 SGDLS, CDR2 YYNGEE. The full variable domain, rest sourced from reference TRBV9 and TRBJ1-5, is DSGVTQTPKHLITATGQRVTLRCSPRSGDLSVYWYQQSLDQGLQFLIQYYNGEERAKGNILERFSAQQFPDLHSELNLSSLELGDSALYFCASSAQGGSNQPQHFGDGTRLSIL.

The rearrangement links TRBV4-1 to TRBJ2-7; TRBD2 agrees at 7 bases. V lost 0 bases to trimming and J lost 2 bases; unmatched junction nucleotides: 4. CDR3 length: 15 amino acids. From germline, CDR1 is MGHRA and CDR2 YSYEKL. CDR3 residues: CASSQELAEAYEQYF. DNA of the CDR3: TGCGCCAGCAGCCAAGAGCTAGCGGAGGCCTACGAGCAGTACTTC.